Below, 27 T cell receptor beta chains from the same sample are listed, as sequenced in a study of cytomegalovirus exposure and HLA in healthy donors. Sequenced by immunoSEQ multiplex PCR; TCRdb stores in-frame clones only, minus some. Seen here are roughly 350,000 clones, roughly 89% observed once, and the top ten hold around 0.84%. Material: PBMCs. The receptors originated from a woman aged 18 to 35 in good health and CMV-seronegative.

This clone was seen once. The chain uses TRBV4-1 and TRBJ1-2; 7 bases are shared with TRBD1. V lost 6 bases to trimming and J lost 7 bases; unmatched junction nucleotides: 20. The germline CDR1 and CDR2 sequences are MGHRA and YSYEKL. This CDR3 comprises 17 residues. As DNA, the CDR3 is TGCGCCAGCAGACAACCCACGCGAGGACAGGTGGGCGGTGGCTACACCTTC. Amino acids: CASRQPTRGQVGGGYTF.

V gene TRBV19 combines with J gene TRBJ2-7; 8 bases align to TRBD2. The CDR3 covers 14 residues. Germline values: CDR1 LNHDA, CDR2 SQIVND (reference sequence). J lost 4 bases, V lost 10 bases, and 12 bases had no gene match. DNA for the CDR3: TGTGCCACCTCACCGGCTAGCGGGCCATACGAGCAGTACTTC. Residues: CATSPASGPYEQYF.

V and J are TRBV18 and TRBJ1-2, with D unresolved. V was shortened by 5 bases and J by 9 bases, with 19 bases between the two germline ends. The CDR3 contains 14 residues. The germline V gene has CDR1 KGHSH and CDR2 LQKENI. The CDR3 sequence: CASSSNTDGVSYTF. The DNA for the CDR3 is TGTGCCAGCTCATCAAATACTGACGGGGTGAGCTACACCTTC. Filled out from reference TRBV18 and TRBJ1-2, the complete variable domain reads NAGVMQNPRHLVRRRGQEARLRCSPMKGHSHVYWYRQLPEEGLKFMVYLQKENIIDESGMPKERFSAEFPKEGPSILRIQQVVRGDSAAYFCASSSNTDGVSYTFGSGTRLTVV.

V gene TRBV4-2 combines with J gene TRBJ2-7; 13 nucleotides agree with TRBD2. CDR1 is LGHNA, CDR2 YNFKEQ, per germline. CDR3 length: 17 residues. The V segment lost 0 bases and the J segment 7 bases; nucleotides outside the gene matches: 9. The CDR3 loop reads CASSQDRLAGGIREQYF. CDR3 nucleotide sequence: TGTGCCAGCAGCCAAGATCGACTAGCGGGAGGCATTAGGGAGCAGTACTTC.

This clone was detected only a few times. This chain joins TRBV9 and TRBJ1-2; D remains ambiguous. The CDR3 contains 14 residues. V lost 4 bases and J 8 bases, leaving 18 bases between the germline ends. CDR1 and CDR2 from the germline V gene are SGDLS and YYNGEE. CDR3 nucleotide sequence: TGTGCCAGCAGCCCGGTTATGGGCCTCGGAGGCTACACCTTC. Translated, it gives CASSPVMGLGGYTF.

J is TRBJ1-2 and V is TRBV19, with 10 nucleotides matching TRBD1. CDR3 size: 14 residues. J lost 2 bases, V lost 4 bases, and 1 base had no gene match. Germline loops: CDR1 LNHDA, CDR2 SQIVND (reference sequence). This CDR3 is CASSTGQGNYGYTF. For the CDR3, the DNA is TGTGCCAGTAGTACGGGACAGGGGAACTATGGCTACACCTTC.

The genes are TRBV9 and TRBJ2-3, with 10 bases aligning to TRBD2. This CDR3 is 15 amino acids long. The V and J ends lost 10 bases and 4 bases, in that order; junction bases with no gene match: 12. Germline CDR1 SGDLS, CDR2 YYNGEE. Here the CDR3 DNA reads TGTGCCTCTAAAGCCGGGACTAGCGCATCAGATACGCAGTATTTT. Amino acid sequence: CASKAGTSASDTQYF.

This clone was recorded a few times. The V call is TRBV13, the J call TRBJ1-4, with 7 positions matching TRBD1. CDR3 length: 15 residues. The germline gives CDR1 PRHDT, CDR2 FYEKMQ (reference sequence). V shed 4 bases and J 3 bases; nucleotides not matched to a gene: 5. CDR3 region: CASSSYGTANEKLFF. The CDR3, as DNA: TGTGCCAGCAGCTCCTACGGGACAGCTAATGAAAAACTGTTTTTT.

This rearrangement joins TRBV5-4 to TRBJ2-7; D is possibly TRBD2 (5 bases). Germline values: CDR1 SGHNT, CDR2 YYREEE (reference sequence). There are 14 residues in the CDR3. V shed 0 bases and J shed 5 bases, with 12 bases lying between them. CDR3 coding DNA: TGTGCCAGCAGCTTGGCGCTTCTGGGAGACGAGCAGTACTTC. Translated, it gives CASSLALLGDEQYF.

This chain connects TRBV18 to TRBJ2-2; 7 bases line up with TRBD2. The trim removed 6 bases at V and 0 bases at J, leaving 4 bases unmatched. CDR3 length: 15 residues. The germline CDR1 and CDR2 sequences are KGHSH and LQKENI. CDR3 DNA sequence: TGTGCCAGCTCTCATAGCGGGCCGAACACCGGGGAGCTGTTTTTT. Amino acid sequence: CASSHSGPNTGELFF.

In its sample, this clone was seen once. This chain uses TRBV9 with TRBJ2-7; D perhaps matches TRBD1 (6 bases). Trimming took 0 bases from V and 7 from J, leaving 20 bases between them. The germline V gene has CDR1 SGDLS and CDR2 YYNGEE. The CDR3 has 16 residues. The CDR3 loop reads CASSVGFVGGATEQYF. CDR3 nucleotide sequence: TGTGCCAGCAGCGTAGGGTTCGTAGGGGGAGCTACGGAGCAGTACTTC.

The gene calls are TRBV9 and TRBJ2-2; 13 bases are a match to TRBD2. CDR1 is SGDLS and CDR2 is YYNGEE in the germline V gene. This CDR3 is built from 18 residues. Trimming removed 3 bases from V and 1 base from J; junction bases left unmatched: 6. The CDR3 coding sequence is TGTGCCAGCAGCGCGACTAGCGGGAGGCCGGGGAACACCGGGGAGCTGTTTTTT. This encodes CASSATSGRPGNTGELFF.

The V call is TRBV6-5, the J call TRBJ2-3, with 7 positions matching TRBD2. Germline CDR1 is MNHEY and CDR2 is SVGAGI. The junction had 5 bases not matched to a gene; V was cut back by 2 bases and J by 3 bases. The CDR3 totals 15 residues. The DNA for the CDR3 is TGTGCCAGCAGTTACGAAGCGGGAAGAACAGATACGCAGTATTTT. This codes for CASSYEAGRTDTQYF.

This clone was picked up one time. The V and J genes are TRBV9 and TRBJ1-2, with D tentatively TRBD1 (5 bases). Germline CDR1 and CDR2: SGDLS and YYNGEE. The CDR3 runs 14 residues. The ends were cut back, 3 bases at V and 8 bases at J, with 17 bases in the middle. CDR3 coding DNA: TGTGCCAGCAGCGCCGGGGACTCCGGGAGAGGCTACACCTTC. This gives the protein CASSAGDSGRGYTF.

With regard to this clone: The same CDR3 is also encoded by other DNA sequences in this sample. The gene calls are TRBV6-5 and TRBJ2-7, with D possibly matching TRBD1 (6 bases). Trimming pared 5 bases from V and 6 bases from J, leaving 8 bases between. The CDR3 sequence is 11 residues long. Per germline, CDR1 MNHEY and CDR2 SVGAGI. In nucleotides, the CDR3 is TGTGCCAGCAGTCAAGGGGGCGAGCAGTACTTC. Its translation is CASSQGGEQYF.

J is TRBJ1-5 and V is TRBV7-2; 9 positions agree with TRBD1. J was trimmed by 4 bases and V by 5 bases; bases with no gene match: 3. The CDR3 runs 14 residues. Germline CDR1 SGHTA, CDR2 FQGNSA. CDR3 amino acids: CASSVGTGNQPQHF. CDR3 nucleotide sequence: TGTGCCAGCAGCGTAGGGACAGGGAATCAGCCCCAGCATTTT.

The rearrangement links TRBV30 to TRBJ2-1; 9 bases agree with TRBD2. This CDR3 is 15 amino acids long. Germline V CDR1 and CDR2: GTSNPN, SVGIG (reference sequence). V shed 1 base, J shed 8 bases, and the junction held 9 bases outside the gene matches. The CDR3 DNA follows: TGTGCCTGGAGTGGGGTAGCGGGAGCTACGGATGAGCAGTTCTTC. It yields the protein CAWSGVAGATDEQFF.

The chain couples TRBV20-1 to TRBJ2-5; no clear D. CDR1 is DFQATT, CDR2 SNEGSKA, per germline (reference sequence). The CDR3 has 11 amino acids. The V end lost 0 bases, the J end lost 5 bases, and 4 bases lay between the germline ends. The DNA of the CDR3 is TGCAGTGCTAGAGATCCGGAGACCCAGTACTTC. Residues: CSARDPETQYF.

This clone was counted ten times or more. This chain connects TRBV28 to TRBJ1-4; no reliable D call. The CDR3 is 14 residues long. Trimming cost V 8 bases and J 7 bases, with 17 bases left between them. CDR1 is MDHEN, CDR2 SYDVKM, per germline. The CDR3 DNA is TGTGCCAGCCATCCTCCCCTTCGCGGTGAAAAACTGTTTTTT. The encoded protein is CASHPPLRGEKLFF.

The chain employs TRBV5-6 and TRBJ1-2; D is perhaps TRBD1 (5 bases). V was pared by 0 bases and J by 4 bases, with 7 bases between. CDR3 length: 13 amino acids. Germline assignment: CDR1 SGHDT and CDR2 YYEEEE. The CDR3 here is CASSLEGIYGYTF. For the CDR3, the DNA is TGTGCCAGCAGCTTGGAGGGGATCTATGGCTACACCTTC.

The CDR3 region is CAWSRGGAGNTIYF. In DNA form, the CDR3 reads TGTGCCTGGAGTAGGGGGGGCGCTGGAAACACCATATATTTT. This sequence joins TRBV30 and TRBJ1-3, with a tentative D call TRBD1 (6 bases). Trimming cost V 2 bases and J 2 bases, with 10 bases left between them. This CDR3 is 14 amino acids long. Germline V lookup: CDR1 GTSNPN, CDR2 SVGIG (reference sequence). Supplemented by reference TRBV30 and TRBJ1-3, the full variable domain reads SQTIHQWPATLVQPVGSPLSLECTVEGTSNPNLYWYRQAAGRGLQLLFYSVGIGQISSEVPQNLSASRPQDRQFILSSKKLLLSDSGFYLCAWSRGGAGNTIYFGEGSWLTVV.

The chain carries TRBV30 and TRBJ1-1, with D unresolved. V lost 2 bases and J 4 bases, leaving 11 bases between the germline ends. Germline loops: CDR1 GTSNPN, CDR2 SVGIG (reference sequence). This CDR3 contains 13 residues. The CDR3 here is CAWSLSGSTEAFF. The CDR3 DNA reads as TGTGCCTGGAGTCTTTCTGGCAGCACTGAAGCTTTCTTT.

The CDR3 coding sequence is TGTGCCAGCGGTCGGCAGGGGTCGGACACTGAAGCTTTCTTT. It translates to CASGRQGSDTEAFF. The chain uses TRBV28 and TRBJ1-1, with TRBD1 as a possible D gene (6 bases). This CDR3 has 14 amino acids. Trimming removed 8 bases at V and 3 bases at J, with 16 bases between. CDR1 is MDHEN and CDR2 is SYDVKM in the germline V gene.

CDR3 sequence (DNA): TGTGCCAGCAGCACCGGGACTAGCGGGACGGAAGGGGAGCTGTTTTTT. Its translation is CASSTGTSGTEGELFF. This chain joins TRBV5-4 and TRBJ2-2; 13 positions match TRBD2. Germline V gives CDR1 SGHNT, CDR2 YYREEE (reference sequence). The CDR3 covers 16 residues. With 4 bases clipped from V and 8 bases from J, the junction kept 8 bases outside the gene matches.

This chain uses TRBV15 with TRBJ2-1, with 8 bases lining up with TRBD2. The trim removed 2 bases at V and 4 bases at J, leaving 10 bases unmatched. The germline V gene encodes CDR1 LNHNV and CDR2 YYDKDF (reference sequence). This CDR3 contains 17 residues. CDR3 amino acids: CATSRSTSASRYNEQFF. The CDR3 DNA reads as TGTGCCACCAGCAGATCGACTAGCGCGAGCAGGTACAATGAGCAGTTCTTC.

Comments on this clone: The same CDR3 arises from other DNA sequences in this sample as well. The rearrangement joins TRBV2 to TRBJ2-7, with 8 bases matching TRBD1. In germline, CDR1 is SNHLY, CDR2 FYNNEI. V lost 8 bases to trimming and J lost 4 bases; unmatched junction nucleotides: 7. CDR3 length equals 13 residues. The CDR3 loop reads CASRRTGSYEQYF. The CDR3 DNA is TGTGCCAGCCGGAGGACAGGGAGTTACGAGCAGTACTTC.

This clone was seen more than once but under ten times. The chain couples TRBV19 to TRBJ1-2; TRBD1 is a possible D gene (5 bases). The CDR3 runs to 14 residues. Germline V gives CDR1 LNHDA, CDR2 SQIVND (reference sequence). Trimming shortened V by 4 bases and J by 4 bases, and 13 bases separated the two germline ends. DNA of the CDR3: TGTGCCAGTAGTAAGGTACAGGACCTCTATGGCTACACCTTC. Translation gives CASSKVQDLYGYTF.